The clone carrying this T cell receptor (beta chain) was detected once. Its antigen is currently unknown. 60 Vbeta and 13 Jbeta primers were used in PCR. This table comes from immunoSEQ multiplex PCR, and its TCRdb copy is limited to in-frame clones, with some not included. Of over 90,000 clones listed, about 74% are singletons. This sample is drawn from a study of cytomegalovirus exposure and HLA in healthy donors. Germline V gene sequence: CDR1 MDHEN, CDR2 SYDVKM. Deletions cut 10 bases from V and 2 bases from J, with 12 bases between. This CDR3 has 12 amino acids. The study's findings and limits: Association of fewer than 20,000 TCR beta sequences with HLA alleles was found at 0.05 false discovery rate in a later analysis. The likely explanation for a cluster of highly shared sequence variants was sequencing artifact. Further analysis, carried out later, found HLA-associated TCR beta chains more clonally expanded than equally common other chains.

This receptor was identified in a male donor in good health and CMV-seropositive. J is TRBJ2-7 and V is TRBV28; TRBD2 is a possible D gene (5 bases). The sequencing input was PBMCs. CDR3 in DNA: TGTGCCACCTCGACTATTCCCTACGAGCAGTACTTC. It codes for CATSTIPYEQYF.